These T cell receptor beta chains were read from a single sample in a study of blood T cell repertoires in COVID-19. Method: immunoSEQ multiplex PCR; TCRdb's copy keeps in-frame clones and lacks some. Of 200,000 to 250,000 clones listed, roughly 80% were seen once; the top ten hold under 2%. The sequenced material came from PBMCs or T cells enriched from blood (not recorded which). Source of these receptors: a man aged 55-75 years who had recovered from COVID-19. Each CDR3 is given with its conserved first and last residue. A D gene is named only where the DNA matches it firmly. Size values are once, few and many counts, or a class for expanded clones, and some rows have none.

V gene	J gene	clone size	D gene	CDR3 DNA	CDR3 protein
TRBV4-3	TRBJ1-2	-	-	TGCGCCAGCAGCCAAACCGGGACAAACTATGGCTACACCTTC	CASSQTGTNYGYTF
TRBV9	TRBJ1-3	-	TRBD1	TGTGCCAGCAGCGTAGACAGGGGAGTAAGTACTGGAAACACCATATATTTT	CASSVDRGVSTGNTIYF
TRBV7-2	TRBJ1-1	-	TRBD1	TGTGCCAGCAGCTCTAGTCCCGGGACAGGGCGGACTGAAGCTTTCTTT	CASSSSPGTGRTEAFF
TRBV4-1	TRBJ1-5	-	TRBD1	TGCGCCAGCAGCCAAGGGGACAGGGACAATCAGCCCCAGCATTTT	CASSQGDRDNQPQHF
TRBV3-1/TRBV3-2	TRBJ1-1	-	-	TGTGCCAGCAGCCCGAACAAGAACACTGAAGCTTTCTTT	CASSPNKNTEAFF
TRBV7-2	TRBJ2-7	-	-	TGTGCCAGCAGCTCCCGCGAACCTTACGAGCAGTACTTC	CASSSREPYEQYF
TRBV27	TRBJ2-7	-	-	TGTGCCAGCTCAAGAACCATGGAGGTGGTGTACTTC	CASSRTMEVVYF
TRBV12-2	TRBJ2-7	-	-	TGTGCAAGTCGCTCTTGGACAGGGATCTACGAGCAGTACTTC	CASRSWTGIYEQYF
TRBV5-1	TRBJ2-1	-	-	TGCGCCAGCAGCTCCCTCAGGTCGGGACTTATGGTTGAGCAGTTCTTC	CASSSLRSGLMVEQFF
TRBV12-5	TRBJ2-6	-	-	TGTGCTAGTGGTTCATTAGTCTCTGGGGCCAACGTCCTGACTTTC	CASGSLVSGANVLTF
TRBV7-8	TRBJ2-1	-	TRBD2	TGTGCCAGCAGCGCGGGACTAGCGGAGCGCAATGAGCAGTTCTTC	CASSAGLAERNEQFF
TRBV4-2	TRBJ2-7	-	TRBD1	TGTGCCAGCAGCCAAGTACAGGGGGCATACGAGCAGTACTTC	CASSQVQGAYEQYF
TRBV12-5	TRBJ1-4	-	TRBD1	TGTGCTAGTGGTTTGGTAAGAATACGGACAGGGTTGGATGAAAAACTGTTTTTT	CASGLVRIRTGLDEKLFF
TRBV19	TRBJ2-1	-	TRBD2	TGTGCCAGTAGGCAAAAGCGGGGGGACTCCTACAATGAGCAGTTCTTC	CASRQKRGDSYNEQFF
TRBV7-3	TRBJ1-6	-	-	TGTGCCAGCAGCTTAGGGGGCCGGGCTAATTCACCCCTCCACTTT	CASSLGGRANSPLHF
TRBV11-3	TRBJ1-1	few	-	TGTGCCAGCAGCTACCGGGACACTGAAGCTTTCTTT	CASSYRDTEAFF
TRBV6-5	TRBJ2-1	-	-	TGTGCCAGCAGTTCCGGGGATGGCCTGGGAGATGAGCAGTTCTTC	CASSSGDGLGDEQFF
TRBV7-9	TRBJ2-5	-	TRBD1	TGTGCCAGCAGTTCGGACAGGGGGACCCAGTACTTC	CASSSDRGTQYF
TRBV5-1	TRBJ1-1	-	TRBD1	TGCGCCAGCAGCGGGCAGGGGGCGAAGGATGAAGCTTTCTTT	CASSGQGAKDEAFF
TRBV24-1	TRBJ1-2	-	-	TGTGCCACCAGTGAGGGGAGGGGAGGTGGCTACACCTTC	CATSEGRGGGYTF
TRBV13	TRBJ2-7	-	-	TGTGCCAGCAGCTTAGGTCCCAGGCCAGGATCCCACTACGAGCAGTACTTC	CASSLGPRPGSHYEQYF
TRBV19	TRBJ1-6	-	-	TGTGCCAGTAGTCGGACTGAAAATTCACCCCTCCACTTT	CASSRTENSPLHF
TRBV5-4	TRBJ1-6	-	TRBD1	TGTGCCAGCAGCTTGGCGGGACAGGGGGATTCACCCCTCCACTTT	CASSLAGQGDSPLHF
TRBV6-5	TRBJ1-3	-	-	TGTGCCAGCAATACAGGGCACTTCTCTGGAAACACCATATATTTT	CASNTGHFSGNTIYF
TRBV13	TRBJ2-7	-	TRBD1	TGTGCCAGCAGCAACCCCTCGACAGGGACCTACGAGCAGTACTTC	CASSNPSTGTYEQYF
TRBV18	TRBJ1-1	-	-	TGTGCCAGCTCACCACGGAGGGATTCGGACACTGAAGCTTTCTTT	CASSPRRDSDTEAFF